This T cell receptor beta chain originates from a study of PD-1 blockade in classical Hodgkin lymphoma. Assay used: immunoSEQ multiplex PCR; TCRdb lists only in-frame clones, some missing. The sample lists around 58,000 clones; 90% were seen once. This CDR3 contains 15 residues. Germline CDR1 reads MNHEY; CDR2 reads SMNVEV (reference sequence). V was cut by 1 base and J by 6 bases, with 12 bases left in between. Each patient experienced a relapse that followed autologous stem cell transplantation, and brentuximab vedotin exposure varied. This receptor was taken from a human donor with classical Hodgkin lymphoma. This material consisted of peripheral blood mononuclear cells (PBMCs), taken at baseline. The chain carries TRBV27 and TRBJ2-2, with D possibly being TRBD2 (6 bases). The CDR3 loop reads CASSLFGGGSGELFF. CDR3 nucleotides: TGTGCCAGCAGTTTATTCGGGGGTGGTTCCGGGGAGCTGTTTTTT.